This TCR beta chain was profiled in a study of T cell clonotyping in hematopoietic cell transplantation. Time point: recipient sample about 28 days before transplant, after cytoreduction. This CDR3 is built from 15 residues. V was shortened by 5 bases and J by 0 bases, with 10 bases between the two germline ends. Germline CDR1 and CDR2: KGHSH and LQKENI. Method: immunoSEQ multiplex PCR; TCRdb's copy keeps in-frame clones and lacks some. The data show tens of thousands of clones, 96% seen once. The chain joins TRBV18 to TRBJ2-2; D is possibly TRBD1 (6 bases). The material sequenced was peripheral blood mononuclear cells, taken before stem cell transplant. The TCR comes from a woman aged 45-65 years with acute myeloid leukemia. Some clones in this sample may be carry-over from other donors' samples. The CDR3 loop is CASSTDRSNTGELFF. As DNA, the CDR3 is TGTGCCAGCTCAACCGACAGGTCGAACACCGGGGAGCTGTTTTTT.